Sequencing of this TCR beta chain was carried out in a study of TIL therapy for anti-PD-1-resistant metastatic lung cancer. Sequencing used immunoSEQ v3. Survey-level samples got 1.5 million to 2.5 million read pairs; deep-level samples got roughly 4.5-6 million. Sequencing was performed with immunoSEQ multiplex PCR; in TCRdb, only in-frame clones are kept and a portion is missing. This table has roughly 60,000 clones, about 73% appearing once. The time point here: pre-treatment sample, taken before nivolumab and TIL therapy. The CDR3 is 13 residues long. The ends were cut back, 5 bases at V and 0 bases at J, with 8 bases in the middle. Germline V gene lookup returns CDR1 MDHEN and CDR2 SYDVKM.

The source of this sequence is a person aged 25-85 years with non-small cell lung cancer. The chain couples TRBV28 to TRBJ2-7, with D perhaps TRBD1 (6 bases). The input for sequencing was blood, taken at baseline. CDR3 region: CASSTGNSYEQYF. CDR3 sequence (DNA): TGTGCCAGCAGTACAGGGAACTCCTACGAGCAGTACTTC.